The entry that follows covers one TCR beta chain sequence. CDR3 length equals 12 residues. The V and J ends lost 3 bases and 6 bases respectively, with 8 bases between them. Germline values: CDR1 LNHDA, CDR2 SQIVND (reference sequence). The sample originates from a study of response to subunit inactivated influenza vaccine. From the RT-PCR reads, TCRdb called clonotypes with MiXCR, one entry per CDR3 protein. The data contain 300,000 to 350,000 distinct CDR3 sequences, about a fifth of them singletons. This chain uses TRBV19 with TRBJ1-1; D unresolved. Here the sequenced sample was PBMCs from blood, taken 21 months after vaccination. The sequence was obtained from a man between 50 and 70 years old who received an inactivated influenza vaccine. CDR3 DNA sequence: TGTGCCAGTAGTATTCGGGGAGCTGAAGCTTTCTTT. The encoded protein is CASSIRGAEAFF.